Shown below are 18 T cell receptor beta chains from a single sample sequenced in a study of T cells in Graves' hyperthyroidism and ophthalmopathy. The source material, RNA transcripts, was used to amplify TCR beta CDR3 regions. An initial round of RT-PCR targeting the TCR CDR3 relied on the HTBI primer set. MiXCR, run by TCRdb on the multiplex PCR reads, gives a single entry per CDR3 protein. The top ten hold about 35% of the sample, which has around 270,000 distinct CDR3 sequences, roughly a fifth seen once. The specimen was blood. Every receptor here comes from a man over 45 with Graves' ophthalmopathy.

Many counts were recorded for this clonotype. CDR3: CASSPTRGTDTQYF. Written as DNA, the CDR3 is TGTGCCAGCAGCCCGACAAGGGGCACAGATACGCAGTATTTT. The chain carries TRBV11-1 and TRBJ2-3, with unresolved D. The germline V gene encodes CDR1 SGHAT and CDR2 FQDESV (reference sequence). The ends were cut back, 5 bases at V and 1 base at J, with 10 bases in the middle. The CDR3 contains 14 residues.

This clonotype was observed a few times. The chain links TRBV6-2 or TRBV6-3 to TRBJ2-7; 11 bases agree with TRBD2. This CDR3 spans 17 amino acids. The V and J ends lost 6 bases and 2 bases, in that order; junction bases with no gene match: 12. Per the germline V gene, CDR1 is MNHEY and CDR2 is SVGEGT. DNA for the CDR3: TGTGCCAGCAGCTTCACTGGAGGACTAGCGGGCCCCTACGAGCAGTACTTC. Its translation: CASSFTGGLAGPYEQYF.

This clonotype showed up many times. The chain has TRBV7-9 and TRBJ2-7; D unclear. The germline gives CDR1 SEHNR, CDR2 FQNEAQ (reference sequence). There are 11 residues in the CDR3. Trimming removed 7 bases at V and 0 bases at J, with 4 bases between. The CDR3 DNA reads TGTGCCAGCACGGCCTCCTACGAGCAGTACTTC. This translates into CASTASYEQYF.

This clonotype was seen repeatedly, ten times or more. The rearrangement links TRBV7-8 to TRBJ2-1; maybe TRBD2 (5 bases). V lost 0 bases and J 8 bases, leaving 14 bases between the germline ends. The V gene's germline CDR1 is SGHVS and CDR2 FQNEAQ. This CDR3 has 15 residues. CDR3 DNA: TGTGCCAGCAGCTTAGCGGGTCTCTACGGGGATGAGCAGTTCTTC. It translates to CASSLAGLYGDEQFF. Using reference TRBV7-8 and TRBJ2-1 for the parts outside the CDR3, the full variable domain is GAGVSQSPRYKVAKRGQDVALRCDPISGHVSLFWYQQALGQGPEFLTYFQNEAQLDKSGLPSDRFFAERPEGSVSTLKIQRTQQEDSAVYLCASSLAGLYGDEQFFGPGTRLTVL.

The chain employs TRBV12-3 or TRBV12-4 and TRBJ2-7, with a tentative D call TRBD2 (5 bases). V lost 5 bases to trimming and J lost 4 bases, with 15 bases between them. The CDR3 is made up of 14 amino acids. CDR3: CASSAHRGSYEQYF. CDR3 nucleotides: TGTGCCAGCAGTGCGCACAGAGGGAGTTACGAGCAGTACTTC.

This clonotype occurred once. A much larger clone differs from this one at a single base, so this may be a read error. J is TRBJ2-7 and V is TRBV7-2; weak D call: TRBD2 (5 bases). Trimming removed 5 bases from V and 9 bases from J, with 14 bases in between. This CDR3 is 12 amino acids long. Germline CDR1 SGHTA, CDR2 FQGNSA. The CDR3 DNA is TGTGCCAGCAGCCTAGGGAGCAGCGTGCAGTACTTC. Encoded protein: CASSLGSSVQYF.

CDR3 nucleotide sequence: TGTGCCTGGAGTGGGACCGGGTTGGTAGAGCAGTACTTC. Protein product: CAWSGTGLVEQYF. The rearrangement joins TRBV30 to TRBJ2-7, with D hard to call. The CDR3 consists of 13 residues. The germline CDR1 and CDR2 sequences are GTSNPN and SVGIG (reference sequence). Trimming removed 1 base at V and 7 bases at J, with 14 bases between. The entire variable domain, with the rest obtained from reference TRBV30 and TRBJ2-7, is as follows: SQTIHQWPATLVQPVGSPLSLECTVEGTSNPNLYWYRQAAGRGLQLLFYSVGIGQISSEVPQNLSASRPQDRQFILSSKKLLLSDSGFYLCAWSGTGLVEQYFGPGTRLTVT.

The genes are TRBV30 and TRBJ2-6; D gene uncertain. V dropped 4 bases and J dropped 4 bases, with 5 bases sitting between them. This CDR3 has 12 amino acids. The germline CDR1 and CDR2 sequences are GTSNPN and SVGIG (reference sequence). The CDR3 reads CAWTTGANVLTF. CDR3 nucleotide sequence: TGTGCCTGGACCACCGGGGCCAACGTCCTGACTTTC. The full variable domain, with the rest looked up from reference TRBV30 and TRBJ2-6, is SQTIHQWPATLVQPVGSPLSLECTVEGTSNPNLYWYRQAAGRGLQLLFYSVGIGQISSEVPQNLSASRPQDRQFILSSKKLLLSDSGFYLCAWTTGANVLTFGAGSRLTVL.

The chain has TRBV27 and TRBJ1-2; 7 positions match TRBD1. V shed 6 bases and J 8 bases; nucleotides not matched to a gene: 9. This CDR3 has 13 residues. Germline values: CDR1 MNHEY, CDR2 SMNVEV (reference sequence). CDR3 nucleotides: TGTGCCAGCAGGGAAACAGGGGATGGAGGCTACACCTTC. This translates into CASRETGDGGYTF.

This clonotype was seen a few times. Here the CDR3 reads CASHRGQGVTGNTIYF. The CDR3 DNA follows: TGTGCCAGCCATCGGGGACAGGGGGTGACTGGAAACACCATATATTTT. The rearrangement joins TRBV6-1 to TRBJ1-3; TRBD1 aligns across 11 bases. This CDR3 is built from 16 residues. V was pared by 8 bases and J by 2 bases, with 8 bases of the junction left unmatched. The germline V gene encodes CDR1 MNHNS and CDR2 SASEGT.

In regard to this clonotype: A read error may be the cause here, since a much bigger clone is one base away. The chain combines TRBV24-1 with TRBJ2-3; maybe TRBD2 (6 bases). Germline V CDR1 and CDR2: KGHDR, SFDVKD. The CDR3 is 14 residues long. The CDR3, as DNA: TGTGCCACCAGTGTGCCCGGGAGCAGAGATACGCAGTATTTT. Translation: CATSVPGSRDTQYF.

This clonotype was picked up many times. This rearrangement joins TRBV6-1 to TRBJ2-1; 12 bases fit TRBD2. The CDR3 extends over 17 amino acids. Trimming cost V 6 bases and J 1 base; bases outside gene matches: 7. Germline loops: CDR1 MNHNS, CDR2 SASEGT. The CDR3 is CASSGLAGFFSYNEQFF. The CDR3 nucleotides are TGTGCCAGCAGCGGACTAGCGGGATTTTTTTCCTACAATGAGCAGTTCTTC.

At least ten counts were recorded for this clonotype. The rearrangement links TRBV13 to TRBJ2-1, with D possibly being TRBD1 (6 bases). The germline CDR1 and CDR2 sequences are PRHDT and FYEKMQ (reference sequence). Trimming removed 4 bases from V and 0 bases from J, with 16 bases in between. The CDR3 length is 17 residues. The CDR3 here is CASSSLRDTDSYNEQFF. CDR3 coding DNA: TGTGCCAGCAGCTCGCTTCGGGACACCGACTCCTACAATGAGCAGTTCTTC. The variable domain in full, with the rest retrieved from reference TRBV13 and TRBJ2-1, is AAGVIQSPRHLIKEKRETATLKCYPIPRHDTVYWYQQGPGQDPQFLISFYEKMQSDKGSIPDRFSAQQFSDYHSELNMSSLELGDSALYFCASSSLRDTDSYNEQFFGPGTRLTVL.

This clonotype was recorded many times. The rearrangement uses TRBV11-2 and TRBJ2-3; possible D gene TRBD1, 5 bases. Germline CDR1 and CDR2: SGHAT and FQNNGV. Trimming took off 1 base at V and 5 bases at J, with 10 bases between the two ends. There are 14 residues in the CDR3. DNA of the CDR3: TGTGCCAGCAGCTTAGTAGGGGTAGTAGATACGCAGTATTTT. This sequence encodes CASSLVGVVDTQYF.

There are many counts of this clonotype. The genes are TRBV2 and TRBJ1-1; no clear D. The CDR3 consists of 14 residues. V was pared by 7 bases and J by 4 bases, with 16 bases between. The germline gives CDR1 SNHLY, CDR2 FYNNEI. The DNA for the CDR3 is TGTGCCAGCAAGACCAACCTTCAAGGCACTGAAGCTTTCTTT. Its translation: CASKTNLQGTEAFF.

As for this clonotype: A read error is likely, as this CDR3 ends without the conserved phenylalanine or tryptophan. CDR3 coding DNA: TGTGCCAGCAGTCAATCTATGGGCTACACCCTC. It yields the protein CASSQSMGYTL. The chain is built from TRBV6-2 or TRBV6-3 and TRBJ1-2; unclear D gene. This CDR3 comprises 11 residues. Germline CDR1 MNHEY, CDR2 SVGEGT. V gave up 5 bases and J gave up 8 bases, with 9 bases separating them.

J is TRBJ2-2 and V is TRBV3-1, with D maybe TRBD2 (6 bases). Germline values: CDR1 LGHDT, CDR2 YNNKEL (reference sequence). The CDR3 has 15 residues. Trimming shortened V by 3 bases and J by 2 bases, and 10 bases separated the two germline ends. This CDR3 reads CASSHHGTNTGELFF. CDR3 sequence (DNA): TGTGCCAGCAGCCATCACGGGACTAACACCGGGGAGCTGTTTTTT. The whole variable domain, filled in from reference TRBV3-1 and TRBJ2-2, reads DTAVSQTPKYLVTQMGNDKSIKCEQNLGHDTMYWYKQDSKKFLKIMFSYNNKELIINETVPNRFSPKSPDKAHLNLHINSLELGDSAVYFCASSHHGTNTGELFFGEGSRLTVL.

The rearrangement uses TRBV27 and TRBJ2-6; a possible D gene is TRBD2 (6 bases). Germline loops: CDR1 MNHEY, CDR2 SMNVEV (reference sequence). Trimming took 5 bases from V and 0 from J, leaving 14 bases between them. The CDR3 length is 17 residues. The CDR3 nucleotides read TGTGCCAGCAGTCCTCGGAGGGCGAACTCTGGGGCCAACGTCCTGACTTTC. Residues: CASSPRRANSGANVLTF.